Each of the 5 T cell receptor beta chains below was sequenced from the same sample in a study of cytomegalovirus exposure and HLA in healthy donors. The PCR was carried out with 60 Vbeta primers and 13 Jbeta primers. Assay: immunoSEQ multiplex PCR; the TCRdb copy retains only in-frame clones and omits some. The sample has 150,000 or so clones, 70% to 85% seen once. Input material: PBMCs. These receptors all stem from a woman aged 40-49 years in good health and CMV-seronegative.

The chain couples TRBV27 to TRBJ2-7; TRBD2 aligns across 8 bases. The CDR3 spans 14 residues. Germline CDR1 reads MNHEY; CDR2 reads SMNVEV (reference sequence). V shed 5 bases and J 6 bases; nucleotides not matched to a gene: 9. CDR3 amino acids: CASSSGTSRGEQYF. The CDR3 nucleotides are TGTGCCAGCAGTAGCGGGACTAGTCGGGGCGAGCAGTACTTC.

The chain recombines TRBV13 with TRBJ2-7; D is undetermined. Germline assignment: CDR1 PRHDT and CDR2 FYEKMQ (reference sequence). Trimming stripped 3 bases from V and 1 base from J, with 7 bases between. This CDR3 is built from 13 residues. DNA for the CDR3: TGTGCCAGCAGCTTGGGCGATTCCTACGAGCAGTACTTC. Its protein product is CASSLGDSYEQYF.

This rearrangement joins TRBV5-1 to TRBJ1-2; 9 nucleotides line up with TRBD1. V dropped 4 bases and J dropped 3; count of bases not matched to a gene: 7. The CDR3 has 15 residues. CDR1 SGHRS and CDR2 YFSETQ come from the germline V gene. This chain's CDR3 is CASSVTGGRDYGYTF. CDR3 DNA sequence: TGCGCCAGCAGCGTGACAGGGGGAAGGGACTATGGCTACACCTTC.

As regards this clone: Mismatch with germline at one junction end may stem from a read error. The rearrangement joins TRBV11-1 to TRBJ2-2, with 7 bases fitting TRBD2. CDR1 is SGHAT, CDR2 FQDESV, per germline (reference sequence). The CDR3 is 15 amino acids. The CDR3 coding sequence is TGTGCCAGCAGCTTAGGACTAGCCCACACCGGGGAGCTGCTTTTT. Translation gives CASSLGLAHTGELLF.

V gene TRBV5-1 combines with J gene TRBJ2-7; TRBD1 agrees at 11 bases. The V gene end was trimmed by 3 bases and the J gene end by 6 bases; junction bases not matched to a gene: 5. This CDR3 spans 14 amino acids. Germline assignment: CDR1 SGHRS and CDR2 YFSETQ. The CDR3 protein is CASSSGTGGGEQYF. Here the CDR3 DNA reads TGCGCCAGCAGCTCCGGGACAGGGGGAGGCGAGCAGTACTTC.